This is a list of T cell receptor beta chains from one sample in a study of blood T cell repertoires in COVID-19. Libraries were prepared by immunoSEQ multiplex PCR; TCRdb keeps only in-frame clonotypes and omits some of them. Among about 59,000 clones listed, about 70% were seen once. Sequencing was done on a sample of peripheral blood. These receptors all stem from an older woman with acute or convalescent COVID-19. CDR3s include the opening cysteine and the closing phenylalanine or tryptophan. A D gene is named only where the DNA matches it firmly. Not every row has a clone size; where given, it reads once, few, many or a size class.

D gene: .; V gene: TRBV6-5; clone size: few; J gene: TRBJ1-1; CDR3 DNA: TGTGCCAGCAGATGGGACATTGCGGCTTTCTTT; CDR3 protein: CASRWDIAAFF
D gene: .; V gene: TRBV14; clone size: .; J gene: TRBJ1-4; CDR3 DNA: TGTGCCAGCAGCCAGGACAGAGCTAATGAAAAACTGTTTTTT; CDR3 protein: CASSQDRANEKLFF
D gene: TRBD1; V gene: TRBV5-6; clone size: .; J gene: TRBJ1-5; CDR3 DNA: TGTGCCAGCAGCTTGGTAGGGACAGGGGGAACTCAGCCCCAGCATTTT; CDR3 protein: CASSLVGTGGTQPQHF
D gene: .; V gene: TRBV18; clone size: .; J gene: TRBJ1-1; CDR3 DNA: TGTGCCAGCTCACTCCTCGGCACGACAGGCACTGAAGCTTTCTTT; CDR3 protein: CASSLLGTTGTEAFF
D gene: .; V gene: TRBV6-5; clone size: .; J gene: TRBJ1-5; CDR3 DNA: TGTGCCAGCCTTAACAGGGCGGGTCAGCCCCAGCATTTT; CDR3 protein: CASLNRAGQPQHF
D gene: .; V gene: TRBV14; clone size: few; J gene: TRBJ2-7; CDR3 DNA: TGTGCCAGCAGCCTTGGACAGCTCTACGAGCAGTACTTC; CDR3 protein: CASSLGQLYEQYF
D gene: .; V gene: TRBV5-4; clone size: .; J gene: TRBJ1-2; CDR3 DNA: TGTGCCAGCAGCCGATTTGAACAGGGTATAGGCTATGGCTACACCTTC; CDR3 protein: CASSRFEQGIGYGYTF
D gene: .; V gene: TRBV7-9; clone size: .; J gene: TRBJ1-2; CDR3 DNA: TGTGCCAGCAGCCGCGAGCCGAGTCACACCTTC; CDR3 protein: CASSREPSHTF
D gene: .; V gene: TRBV9; clone size: .; J gene: TRBJ2-3; CDR3 DNA: TGTGCCAGCAGCCCCAATTCAGTCACAGATACGCAGTATTTT; CDR3 protein: CASSPNSVTDTQYF
D gene: TRBD1; V gene: TRBV5-1; clone size: few; J gene: TRBJ1-1; CDR3 DNA: TGCGCCAGCAGCCTACCGGGACAGTGGACCCCGTCTGAAGCTTTCTTT; CDR3 protein: CASSLPGQWTPSEAFF
D gene: TRBD2; V gene: TRBV5-1; clone size: .; J gene: TRBJ2-5; CDR3 DNA: TGCGCCAGCAGCCAGACTAGCGGGGGAGAGACCCAGTACTTC; CDR3 protein: CASSQTSGGETQYF
D gene: TRBD2; V gene: TRBV4-1; clone size: .; J gene: TRBJ2-4; CDR3 DNA: TGCGCCAGCAGCCAAGGGCACGGGGGGTCTGCCAAAAACATTCAGTACTTC; CDR3 protein: CASSQGHGGSAKNIQYF
D gene: TRBD2; V gene: TRBV7-3; clone size: .; J gene: TRBJ2-2; CDR3 DNA: TGTGCCAGCAGCTCGGGACTAGCGGACACCGGGGAGCTGTTTTTT; CDR3 protein: CASSSGLADTGELFF
D gene: TRBD1; V gene: TRBV19; clone size: .; J gene: TRBJ1-1; CDR3 DNA: TGTGCCAGTAGTCAGGGACAGCTTCCTGCAGCTTTCTTT; CDR3 protein: CASSQGQLPAAFF
D gene: .; V gene: TRBV6-5; clone size: .; J gene: TRBJ1-2; CDR3 DNA: TGTGCCAGCAGTTACTCTGGAGGGATCTATGGCTACACCTTC; CDR3 protein: CASSYSGGIYGYTF
D gene: TRBD2; V gene: TRBV6-6; clone size: .; J gene: TRBJ2-3; CDR3 DNA: TGTGCCAGCCAAATTCGGGGTAGCGGGGGGGATACGCAGTATTTT; CDR3 protein: CASQIRGSGGDTQYF
D gene: .; V gene: TRBV20-1; clone size: .; J gene: TRBJ2-3; CDR3 DNA: TGCAGTGCTAGTTCCCTTCCTAGCACAGATACGCAGTATTTT; CDR3 protein: CSASSLPSTDTQYF
D gene: TRBD1; V gene: TRBV19; clone size: .; J gene: TRBJ1-5; CDR3 DNA: TGTGCCAGTAGTATAGTTGGCGGGACAGGGATTCAGCCCCAGCATTTT; CDR3 protein: CASSIVGGTGIQPQHF
D gene: .; V gene: TRBV24-1; clone size: few; J gene: TRBJ2-3; CDR3 DNA: TGTGCCACCAGTGATTCTAGCACAGATACGCAGTATTTT; CDR3 protein: CATSDSSTDTQYF
D gene: .; V gene: TRBV5-1; clone size: .; J gene: TRBJ2-6; CDR3 DNA: TGCGCCAGCAGCTTAGGGAGCTCTGGGGCCAACGTCCTGACTTTC; CDR3 protein: CASSLGSSGANVLTF
D gene: TRBD2; V gene: TRBV29-1; clone size: .; J gene: TRBJ2-1; CDR3 DNA: TGCAGTGGCCCCCCCGGGGGGACCTCCTACAATGAGCAGTTCTTC; CDR3 protein: CSGPPGGTSYNEQFF
D gene: TRBD1; V gene: TRBV13; clone size: .; J gene: TRBJ2-1; CDR3 DNA: TGTGCCAGCAGCTTATCCGGGACAGGGGATCGTGAGCAGTTCTTC; CDR3 protein: CASSLSGTGDREQFF
D gene: .; V gene: TRBV6-1; clone size: .; J gene: TRBJ1-1; CDR3 DNA: TGTGCCAGCAGTGAAATTGGCGGGCGGAACACTGAAGCTTTCTTT; CDR3 protein: CASSEIGGRNTEAFF
D gene: TRBD1; V gene: TRBV6-5; clone size: .; J gene: TRBJ2-1; CDR3 DNA: TGTGCCAGCGGTAACAGGGGAAATGAGCAGTTCTTC; CDR3 protein: CASGNRGNEQFF
D gene: TRBD1; V gene: TRBV18; clone size: .; J gene: TRBJ2-7; CDR3 DNA: TGTGCCAGCTCACCATTCCGGGACAGTCCCTACGAGCAGTACTTC; CDR3 protein: CASSPFRDSPYEQYF
D gene: TRBD1; V gene: TRBV15; clone size: .; J gene: TRBJ1-2; CDR3 DNA: TGTGCCACCAGCAGCGCCGGGACAGGGGGTTACTATGGCTACACCTTC; CDR3 protein: CATSSAGTGGYYGYTF
D gene: .; V gene: TRBV20-1; clone size: .; J gene: TRBJ1-2; CDR3 DNA: TGCAGTGCAGACGAGGGCTATGGCTACACCTTC; CDR3 protein: CSADEGYGYTF
D gene: .; V gene: TRBV29-1; clone size: .; J gene: TRBJ1-2; CDR3 DNA: TGCAGCGTCGCCGACAGGTTGGGCTATGGCTACACCTTC; CDR3 protein: CSVADRLGYGYTF
D gene: TRBD1; V gene: TRBV24-1; clone size: .; J gene: TRBJ2-5; CDR3 DNA: TGTGCCACCAGTGACCACACAGGGGGCAGTAAGACCCAGTACTTC; CDR3 protein: CATSDHTGGSKTQYF
D gene: TRBD2; V gene: TRBV5-4; clone size: .; J gene: TRBJ2-1; CDR3 DNA: TGTGCCAGCAGCTCGGATAGCGGGGGGGTTGGTGTAGAGCAGTTCTTC; CDR3 protein: CASSSDSGGVGVEQFF
D gene: .; V gene: TRBV9; clone size: .; J gene: TRBJ1-1; CDR3 DNA: TGTGCCAGCAGCCCAGCCCAGGTTCCTGAAGCTTTCTTT; CDR3 protein: CASSPAQVPEAFF
D gene: TRBD2; V gene: TRBV6-6; clone size: .; J gene: TRBJ2-5; CDR3 DNA: TGTGCCAGCAGCCGAACGACTAGCGGGGGCCCGGGGGACCAGTACTTC; CDR3 protein: CASSRTTSGGPGDQYF
D gene: .; V gene: TRBV9; clone size: few; J gene: TRBJ1-1; CDR3 DNA: TGTGCCAGCAGCGAAATCGACAGCCCTCCCACTGAAGCTTTCTTT; CDR3 protein: CASSEIDSPPTEAFF
D gene: .; V gene: TRBV11-2; clone size: few; J gene: TRBJ2-7; CDR3 DNA: TGTGCCAGCAGCTTATTGTACAGGTCCTACGAGCAGTACTTC; CDR3 protein: CASSLLYRSYEQYF
D gene: .; V gene: TRBV5-1; clone size: .; J gene: TRBJ2-2; CDR3 DNA: TGCGCCAGCAGCTTGTCCGGGTTGGGGAACACCGGGGAGCTGTTTTTT; CDR3 protein: CASSLSGLGNTGELFF
D gene: TRBD2; V gene: TRBV27; clone size: .; J gene: TRBJ2-7; CDR3 DNA: TGTGCCATTCGAGGACTAGCGGGGGGGAAGCCCTACGAGCAGTACTTC; CDR3 protein: CAIRGLAGGKPYEQYF
D gene: TRBD1; V gene: TRBV6-4; clone size: .; J gene: TRBJ1-1; CDR3 DNA: TGTGCCAGCAGTGCGGACAGGGAAGGGCGAGCTTTCTTT; CDR3 protein: CASSADREGRAFF
D gene: TRBD1; V gene: TRBV10-3; clone size: .; J gene: TRBJ1-1; CDR3 DNA: TGTGCCATCAGCTGGACAGGACTGAACACTGAAGCTTTCTTT; CDR3 protein: CAISWTGLNTEAFF
D gene: .; V gene: TRBV12-5; clone size: .; J gene: TRBJ2-5; CDR3 DNA: TGTGCTAGTGGTTTGGGAAGTTCTGGGCCCCAGACCCAGTACTTC; CDR3 protein: CASGLGSSGPQTQYF
D gene: TRBD1; V gene: TRBV25-1; clone size: .; J gene: TRBJ2-4; CDR3 DNA: TGTGCCACAGGGGACAGAGCCAAAAACATTCAGTACTTC; CDR3 protein: CATGDRAKNIQYF
D gene: TRBD1; V gene: TRBV4-1; clone size: .; J gene: TRBJ1-1; CDR3 DNA: TGCGCCAGCAGCCTGACGGACAGGGTCGATGGAGCTTTCTTT; CDR3 protein: CASSLTDRVDGAFF
D gene: .; V gene: TRBV7-2; clone size: .; J gene: TRBJ1-2; CDR3 DNA: TGTGCCAGCAGCCAACCTGGCGTGGGTGCCGGGGGCTACACCTTC; CDR3 protein: CASSQPGVGAGGYTF
D gene: TRBD2; V gene: TRBV5-1; clone size: .; J gene: TRBJ2-5; CDR3 DNA: TGCGCCAGCATGACTAGCGGGGGGGCTGGCCAAGAGACCCAGTACTTC; CDR3 protein: CASMTSGGAGQETQYF
D gene: .; V gene: TRBV7-6; clone size: .; J gene: TRBJ2-3; CDR3 DNA: TGTGCCAGCAGCTTAGGCCCCTATCGCACAGATACGCAGTATTTT; CDR3 protein: CASSLGPYRTDTQYF
D gene: .; V gene: TRBV30; clone size: .; J gene: TRBJ2-4; CDR3 DNA: TGTGCCTGGAGTGTACGTGGACTGGGGTTGGTAGCCAAAAACATTCAGTACTTC; CDR3 protein: CAWSVRGLGLVAKNIQYF
D gene: .; V gene: TRBV4-1; clone size: once; J gene: TRBJ1-5; CDR3 DNA: TGCGCCAGCAGCCGGGATGGGCAGGGCGGGGAGACCCAGCATTTT; CDR3 protein: CASSRDGQGGETQHF
D gene: TRBD1; V gene: TRBV5-1; clone size: .; J gene: TRBJ2-2; CDR3 DNA: TGCGCCAGCAGCGTGACAGGGGGTAACACCGGGGAGCTGTTTTTT; CDR3 protein: CASSVTGGNTGELFF
D gene: TRBD1; V gene: TRBV6-5; clone size: .; J gene: TRBJ1-2; CDR3 DNA: TGTGCCGGGGGACAGGCAGATCGACGGAACTATGGCTACACCTTC; CDR3 protein: CAGGQADRRNYGYTF
D gene: .; V gene: TRBV30; clone size: few; J gene: TRBJ1-4; CDR3 DNA: TGTGCCTGGAGTGGGCGGGGAAGGACTAATGAAAAACTGTTTTTT; CDR3 protein: CAWSGRGRTNEKLFF
D gene: TRBD2; V gene: TRBV24-1; clone size: few; J gene: TRBJ2-3; CDR3 DNA: TGTGCCACCAGTGATTATGGGACTAGCGGGGGGGCGGATACGCAGTATTTT; CDR3 protein: CATSDYGTSGGADTQYF
D gene: .; V gene: TRBV7-8; clone size: .; J gene: TRBJ2-1; CDR3 DNA: TGTGCCAGCAGCCTCAGAGGCCTGGCCTCCTACAATGAGCAGTTCTTC; CDR3 protein: CASSLRGLASYNEQFF
D gene: .; V gene: TRBV6-6; clone size: .; J gene: TRBJ1-1; CDR3 DNA: TGTGCCAGCAGCCCAGGGGTCCGGAACACTGAAGCTTTCTTT; CDR3 protein: CASSPGVRNTEAFF
D gene: .; V gene: TRBV18; clone size: few; J gene: TRBJ1-6; CDR3 DNA: TGTGCCAGCTCACCAGTGCTCAGCGGGAGAGATTCACCCCTCCACTTT; CDR3 protein: CASSPVLSGRDSPLHF
D gene: TRBD1; V gene: TRBV6-5; clone size: .; J gene: TRBJ2-1; CDR3 DNA: TGTGCCAGCACGTATTCCGGGACAGGGTACAATGAGCAGTTCTTC; CDR3 protein: CASTYSGTGYNEQFF